The clone carrying this T cell receptor (beta chain) was observed a single time. What it binds is unknown. The data were produced by immunoSEQ multiplex PCR, yet TCRdb's version contains in-frame clones alone and is incomplete. The sample includes 2 million to 2.5 million clones, nearly 97% seen only once; the top ten take about 0.13%. This entry comes from a study of shared clonotypes between healthy human individuals. Whole-study results and caveats: The study generally estimated greater richness for naive than memory subsets.

The source of this sequence is a man aged 18 to 30 in good health. The sample comprised naive CD4+ T cells sorted from blood. Subset given: CD45RA+ positively selected.

The CDR3 is CASSPVPGLGTSTGELFF. DNA of the CDR3: TGTGCCAGCAGCCCTGTACCCGGCCTTGGGACTTCCACCGGGGAGCTGTTTTTT. V is TRBV9 and J is TRBJ2-2, with a tentative D call TRBD2 (6 bases). CDR1 is SGDLS and CDR2 is YYNGEE in the germline V gene. With 4 bases removed from V and 4 bases from J, the gap between germline ends came to 23 bases. This CDR3 contains 18 residues. Combining the CDR3 with reference TRBV9 and TRBJ2-2 gives the whole variable domain DSGVTQTPKHLITATGQRVTLRCSPRSGDLSVYWYQQSLDQGLQFLIQYYNGEERAKGNILERFSAQQFPDLHSELNLSSLELGDSALYFCASSPVPGLGTSTGELFFGEGSRLTVL.